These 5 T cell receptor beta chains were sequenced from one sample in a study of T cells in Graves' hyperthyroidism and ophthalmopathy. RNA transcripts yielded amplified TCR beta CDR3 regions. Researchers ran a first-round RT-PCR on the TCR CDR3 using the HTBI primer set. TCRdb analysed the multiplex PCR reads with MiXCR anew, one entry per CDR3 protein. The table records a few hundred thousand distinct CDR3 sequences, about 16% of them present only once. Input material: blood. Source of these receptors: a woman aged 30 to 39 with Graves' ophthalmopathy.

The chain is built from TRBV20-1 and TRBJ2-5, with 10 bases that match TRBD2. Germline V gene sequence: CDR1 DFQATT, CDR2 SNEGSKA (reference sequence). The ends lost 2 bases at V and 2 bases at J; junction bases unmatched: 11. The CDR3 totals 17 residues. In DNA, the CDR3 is TGCAGTGCTAGAACGGCTAGCGGGAGAATAGGGCAAGAGACCCAGTACTTC. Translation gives CSARTASGRIGQETQYF.

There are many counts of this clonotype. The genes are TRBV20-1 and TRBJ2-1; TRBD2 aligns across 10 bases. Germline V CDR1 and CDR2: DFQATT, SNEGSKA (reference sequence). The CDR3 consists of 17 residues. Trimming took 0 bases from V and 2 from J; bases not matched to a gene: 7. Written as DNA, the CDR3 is TGCAGTGCTAGAGATCCTAGCGGGAGAGGCCCCTACAATGAGCAGTTCTTC. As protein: CSARDPSGRGPYNEQFF.

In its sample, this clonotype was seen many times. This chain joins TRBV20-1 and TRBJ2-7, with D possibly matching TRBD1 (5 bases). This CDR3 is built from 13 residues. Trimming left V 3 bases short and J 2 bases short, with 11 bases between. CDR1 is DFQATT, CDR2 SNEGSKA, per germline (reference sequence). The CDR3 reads CSASGQGPYEQYF. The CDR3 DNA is TGCAGTGCTAGTGGGCAGGGCCCCTACGAGCAGTACTTC.

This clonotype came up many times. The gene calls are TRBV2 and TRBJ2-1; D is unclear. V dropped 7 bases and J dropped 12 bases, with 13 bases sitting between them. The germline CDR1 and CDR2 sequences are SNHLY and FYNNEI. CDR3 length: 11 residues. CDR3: CASKYGLPQFF. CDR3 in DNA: TGTGCCAGCAAGTATGGGCTACCGCAGTTCTTC.

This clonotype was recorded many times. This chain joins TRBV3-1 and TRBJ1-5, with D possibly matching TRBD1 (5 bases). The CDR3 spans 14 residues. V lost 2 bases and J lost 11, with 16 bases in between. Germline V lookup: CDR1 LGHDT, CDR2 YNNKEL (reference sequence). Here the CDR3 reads CASSQLPGGPTQHF. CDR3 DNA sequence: TGTGCCAGCAGCCAACTGCCCGGGGGACCCACCCAGCATTTT.